This T cell receptor (beta chain) comes out of a study of long-term antiretroviral therapy in people with HIV. The CDR3 runs to 14 residues. J gave up 8 bases and V 4 bases, and 10 bases lay outside the gene matches. Germline CDR1 is MDHEN and CDR2 is SYDVKM. Researchers report immunoSEQ v3.0 was run at survey level. The assay was immunoSEQ multiplex PCR, and TCRdb's table has in-frame clones only and misses some. The table lists some 16,000 clones, 77% of them singletons. The clonotype originates from a middle-aged man with HIV. This material consisted of unsorted PBMCs, taken 2.1 years after starting antiretroviral therapy. V and J are TRBV28 and TRBJ1-2, with 7 bases fitting TRBD1. CDR3 sequence reads: CASSSTGEGGGYTF. Here the CDR3 DNA reads TGTGCCAGCAGTTCTACAGGGGAAGGGGGCGGCTACACCTTC.